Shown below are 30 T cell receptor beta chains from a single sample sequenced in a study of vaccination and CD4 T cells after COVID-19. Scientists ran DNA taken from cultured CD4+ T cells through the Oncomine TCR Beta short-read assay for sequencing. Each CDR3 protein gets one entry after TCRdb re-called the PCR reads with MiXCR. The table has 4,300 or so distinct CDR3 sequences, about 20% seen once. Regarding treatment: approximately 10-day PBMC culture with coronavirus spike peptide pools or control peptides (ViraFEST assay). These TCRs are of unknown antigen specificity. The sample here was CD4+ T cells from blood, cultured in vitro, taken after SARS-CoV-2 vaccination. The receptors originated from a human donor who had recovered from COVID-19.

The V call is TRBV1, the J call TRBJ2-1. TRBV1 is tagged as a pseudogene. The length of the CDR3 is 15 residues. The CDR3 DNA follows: TGCACCAGCAGCCAAGATAAATTCCCCTACAATGAGCAGTTCTTC. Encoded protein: CTSSQDKFPYNEQFF.

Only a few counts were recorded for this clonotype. The CDR3, as DNA: TGTGCCAGCAGTACTGACAGGGGAACCAAGCAGTACTTC. Its protein is CASSTDRGTKQYF. V usage is TRBV28 and J usage is TRBJ2-7; 8 bases match TRBD1. Unmatched junction bases numbered 8, after V lost 5 bases and J lost 8 bases. The germline gives CDR1 MDHEN, CDR2 SYDVKM. The CDR3 runs 13 residues.

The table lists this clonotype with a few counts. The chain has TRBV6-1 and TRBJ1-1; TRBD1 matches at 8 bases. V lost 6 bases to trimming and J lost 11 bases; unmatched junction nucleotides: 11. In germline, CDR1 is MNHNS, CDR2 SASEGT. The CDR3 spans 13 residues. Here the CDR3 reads CASRPTGGKRAFF. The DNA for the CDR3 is TGTGCCAGCAGACCTACAGGGGGAAAAAGGGCTTTCTTT.

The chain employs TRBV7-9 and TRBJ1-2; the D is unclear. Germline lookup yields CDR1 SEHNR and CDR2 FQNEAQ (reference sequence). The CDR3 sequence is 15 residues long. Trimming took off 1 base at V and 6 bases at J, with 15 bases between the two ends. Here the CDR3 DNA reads TGTGCCAGCAGCTTAGGCGTTGCGAGTGGGAATGGCTACACCTTC. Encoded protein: CASSLGVASGNGYTF.

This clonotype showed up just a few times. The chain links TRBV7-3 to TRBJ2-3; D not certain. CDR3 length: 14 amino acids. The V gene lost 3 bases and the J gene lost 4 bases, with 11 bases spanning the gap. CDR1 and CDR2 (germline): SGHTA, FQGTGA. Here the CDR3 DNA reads TGTGCCAGCAGCTTTTTTGGTCCGGCAGATACGCAGTATTTT. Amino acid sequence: CASSFFGPADTQYF.

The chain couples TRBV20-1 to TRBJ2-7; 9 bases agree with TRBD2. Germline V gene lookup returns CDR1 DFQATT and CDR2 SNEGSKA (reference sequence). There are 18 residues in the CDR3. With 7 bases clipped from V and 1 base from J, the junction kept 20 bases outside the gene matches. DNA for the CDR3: TGCAGTGGGGAGAGATCGGTCCGGAGCGGGGGGCAATCCTACGAGCAGTACTTC. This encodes CSGERSVRSGGQSYEQYF.

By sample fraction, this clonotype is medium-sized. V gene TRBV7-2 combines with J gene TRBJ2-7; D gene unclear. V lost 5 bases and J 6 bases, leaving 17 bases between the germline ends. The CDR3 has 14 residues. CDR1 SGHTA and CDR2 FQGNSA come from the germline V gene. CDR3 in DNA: TGTGCCAGCAGCCCGATACGAACTTTGGGCGAGCAGTACTTC. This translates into CASSPIRTLGEQYF.

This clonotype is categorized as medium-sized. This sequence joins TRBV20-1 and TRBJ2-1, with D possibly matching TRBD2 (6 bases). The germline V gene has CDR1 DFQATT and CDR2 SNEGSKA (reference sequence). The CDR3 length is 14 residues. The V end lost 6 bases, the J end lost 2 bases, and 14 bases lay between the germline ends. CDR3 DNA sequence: TGCAGTGCGGGGGGAGCAGGGCCCTACAATGAGCAGTTCTTC. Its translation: CSAGGAGPYNEQFF.

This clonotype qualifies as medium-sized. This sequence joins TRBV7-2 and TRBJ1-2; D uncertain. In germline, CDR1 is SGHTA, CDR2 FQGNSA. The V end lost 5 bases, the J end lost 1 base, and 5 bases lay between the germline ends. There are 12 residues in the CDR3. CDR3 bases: TGTGCCAGCAGCCAAGATAACTATGGCTACACCTTC. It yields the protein CASSQDNYGYTF.

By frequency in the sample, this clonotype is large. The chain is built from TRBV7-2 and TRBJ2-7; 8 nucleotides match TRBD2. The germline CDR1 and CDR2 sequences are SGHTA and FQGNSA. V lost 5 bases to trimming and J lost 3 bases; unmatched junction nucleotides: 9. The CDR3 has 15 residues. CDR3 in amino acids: CASSRAGGVIYEQYF. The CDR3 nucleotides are TGTGCCAGCAGCCGGGCGGGGGGCGTAATCTACGAGCAGTACTTC.

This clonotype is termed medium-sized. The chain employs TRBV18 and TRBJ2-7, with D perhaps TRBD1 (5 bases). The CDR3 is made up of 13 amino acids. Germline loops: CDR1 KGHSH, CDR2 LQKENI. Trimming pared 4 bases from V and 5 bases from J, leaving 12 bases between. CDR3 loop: CASSLREGHEQYF. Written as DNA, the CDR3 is TGTGCCAGCTCACTCAGGGAAGGTCACGAGCAGTACTTC.

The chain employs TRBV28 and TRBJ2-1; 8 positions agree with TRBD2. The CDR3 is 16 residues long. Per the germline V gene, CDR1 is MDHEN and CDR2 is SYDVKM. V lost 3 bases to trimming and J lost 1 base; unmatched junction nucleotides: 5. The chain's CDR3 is CASSFFGGESYNEQFF. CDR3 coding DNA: TGTGCCAGCAGTTTTTTCGGGGGGGAATCCTACAATGAGCAGTTCTTC.

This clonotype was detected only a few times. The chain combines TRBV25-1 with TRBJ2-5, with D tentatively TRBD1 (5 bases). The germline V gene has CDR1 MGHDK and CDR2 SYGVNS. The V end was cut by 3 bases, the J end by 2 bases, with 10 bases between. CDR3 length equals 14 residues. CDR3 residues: CASSDGHPQETQYF. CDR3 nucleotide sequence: TGTGCCAGCAGTGATGGACACCCTCAAGAGACCCAGTACTTC.

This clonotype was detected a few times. The CDR3 nucleotides are TGTGCCACCAGTGATTTTTCGGGTCAGCCCCAGCATTTT. This sequence encodes CATSDFSGQPQHF. This chain uses TRBV24-1 with TRBJ1-5; D gene ambiguous. Trimming left V 1 base short and J 6 bases short, with 6 bases between. CDR3 size: 13 residues. Germline V gene lookup returns CDR1 KGHDR and CDR2 SFDVKD.

The CDR3 nucleotides are TGTGCCAGCAGCTTAACGTCGGCTAGCCTAGGGGATACGCAGTATTTT. Its translation is CASSLTSASLGDTQYF. The chain couples TRBV7-3 to TRBJ2-3; D possibly corresponds to TRBD2 (5 bases). Germline V CDR1 and CDR2: SGHTA, FQGTGA. This CDR3 spans 16 amino acids. The germline V and J ends were trimmed by 0 bases and 6 bases, with 16 bases remaining between them. Using reference TRBV7-3 and TRBJ2-3 for the parts outside the CDR3, the full variable domain is GAGVSQTPSNKVTEKGKYVELRCDPISGHTALYWYRQSLGQGPEFLIYFQGTGAADDSGLPNDRFFAVRPEGSVSTLKIQRTERGDSAVYLCASSLTSASLGDTQYFGPGTRLTVL.

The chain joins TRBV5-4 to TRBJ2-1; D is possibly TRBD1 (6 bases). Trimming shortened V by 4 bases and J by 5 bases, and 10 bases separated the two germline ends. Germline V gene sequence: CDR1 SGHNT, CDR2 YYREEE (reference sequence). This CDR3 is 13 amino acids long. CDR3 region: CASSPGQHNEQFF. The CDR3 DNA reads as TGTGCCAGCAGCCCCGGACAGCACAATGAGCAGTTCTTC.

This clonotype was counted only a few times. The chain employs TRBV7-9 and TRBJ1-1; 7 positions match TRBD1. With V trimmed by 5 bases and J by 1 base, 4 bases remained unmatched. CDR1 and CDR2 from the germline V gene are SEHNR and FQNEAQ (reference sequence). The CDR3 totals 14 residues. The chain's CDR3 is CASSRQGSNTEAFF. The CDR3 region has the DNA TGTGCCAGCAGCAGACAGGGTTCGAACACTGAAGCTTTCTTT.

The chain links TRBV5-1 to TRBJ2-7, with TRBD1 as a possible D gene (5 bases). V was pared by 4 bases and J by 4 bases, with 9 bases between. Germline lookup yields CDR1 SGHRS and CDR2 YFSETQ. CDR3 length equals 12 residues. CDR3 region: CASSRDSYEQYF. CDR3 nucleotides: TGCGCCAGCAGCCGTGACAGTTACGAGCAGTACTTC. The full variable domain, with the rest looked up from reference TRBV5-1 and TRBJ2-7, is KAGVTQTPRYLIKTRGQQVTLSCSPISGHRSVSWYQQTPGQGLQFLFEYFSETQRNKGNFPGRFSGRQFSNSRSEMNVSTLELGDSALYLCASSRDSYEQYFGPGTRLTVT.

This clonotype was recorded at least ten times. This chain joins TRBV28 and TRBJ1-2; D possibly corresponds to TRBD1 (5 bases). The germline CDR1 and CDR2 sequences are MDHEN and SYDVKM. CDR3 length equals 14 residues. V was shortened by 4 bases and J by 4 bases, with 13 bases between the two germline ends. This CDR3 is CASSWGGRGYGYTF. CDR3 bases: TGTGCCAGCAGTTGGGGGGGACGGGGCTATGGCTACACCTTC.

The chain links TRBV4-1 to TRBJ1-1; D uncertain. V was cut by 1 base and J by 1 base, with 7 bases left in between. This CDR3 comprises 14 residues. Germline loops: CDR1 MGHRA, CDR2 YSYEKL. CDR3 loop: CASSQVVSNTEAFF. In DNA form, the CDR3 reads TGCGCCAGCAGCCAAGTGGTATCGAACACTGAAGCTTTCTTT.

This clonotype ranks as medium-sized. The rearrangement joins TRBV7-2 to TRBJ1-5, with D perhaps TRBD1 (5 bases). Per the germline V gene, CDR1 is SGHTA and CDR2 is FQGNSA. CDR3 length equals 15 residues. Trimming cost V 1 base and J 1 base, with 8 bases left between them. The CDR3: CASSLDRTSNQPQHF. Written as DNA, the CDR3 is TGTGCCAGCAGCTTAGACAGGACGAGCAATCAGCCCCAGCATTTT.

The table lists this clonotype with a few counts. The CDR3 sequence: CASSLGGQSGANVLTF. The DNA for the CDR3 is TGTGCCAGCAGCTTGGGGGGACAGTCTGGGGCCAACGTCCTGACTTTC. The V call is TRBV5-4, the J call TRBJ2-6; 7 positions agree with TRBD1. The CDR3 loop spans 16 amino acids. V lost 0 bases and J lost 1; bases outside the gene matches: 1. Germline CDR1 and CDR2: SGHNT and YYREEE (reference sequence).

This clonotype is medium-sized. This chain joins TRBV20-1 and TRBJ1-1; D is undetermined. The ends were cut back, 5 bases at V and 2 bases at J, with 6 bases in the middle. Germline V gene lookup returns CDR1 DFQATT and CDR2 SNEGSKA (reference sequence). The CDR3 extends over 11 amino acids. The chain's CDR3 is CSASDNTEAFF. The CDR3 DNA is TGCAGTGCTTCAGATAACACTGAAGCTTTCTTT.

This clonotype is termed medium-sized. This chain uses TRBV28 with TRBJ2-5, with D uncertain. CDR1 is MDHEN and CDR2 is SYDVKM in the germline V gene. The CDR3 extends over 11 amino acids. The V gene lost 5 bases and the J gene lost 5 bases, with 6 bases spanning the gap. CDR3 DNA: TGTGCCAGCAGTCCGCGGGAGACCCAGTACTTC. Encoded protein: CASSPRETQYF.

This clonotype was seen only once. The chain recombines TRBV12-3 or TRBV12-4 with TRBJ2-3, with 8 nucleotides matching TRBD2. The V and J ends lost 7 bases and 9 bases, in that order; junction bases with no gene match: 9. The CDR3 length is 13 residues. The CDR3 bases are TGTGCCAGCACCTCGGGAGGGGGATTAACGCAGTATTTT. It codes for CASTSGGGLTQYF.

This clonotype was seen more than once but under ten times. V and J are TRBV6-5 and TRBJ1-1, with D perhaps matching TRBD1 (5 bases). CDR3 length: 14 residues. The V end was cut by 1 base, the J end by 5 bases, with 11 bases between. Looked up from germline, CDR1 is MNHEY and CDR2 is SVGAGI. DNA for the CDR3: TGTGCCAGCAGTTACTACCTGGGACGAACTGAAGCTTTCTTT. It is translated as CASSYYLGRTEAFF.

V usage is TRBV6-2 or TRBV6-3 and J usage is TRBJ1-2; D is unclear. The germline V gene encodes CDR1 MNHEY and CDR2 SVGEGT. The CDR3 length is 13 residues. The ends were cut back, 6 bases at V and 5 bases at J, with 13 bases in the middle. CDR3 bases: TGTGCCAGCAGCCGACACGACTCTTATGGCTACACCTTC. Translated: CASSRHDSYGYTF.

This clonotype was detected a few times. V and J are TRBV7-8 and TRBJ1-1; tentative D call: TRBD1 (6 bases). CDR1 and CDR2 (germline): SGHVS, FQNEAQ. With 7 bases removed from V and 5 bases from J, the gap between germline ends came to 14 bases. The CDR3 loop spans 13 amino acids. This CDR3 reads CASIRQEGTEAFF. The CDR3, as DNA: TGTGCCAGCATAAGACAGGAGGGAACTGAAGCTTTCTTT.

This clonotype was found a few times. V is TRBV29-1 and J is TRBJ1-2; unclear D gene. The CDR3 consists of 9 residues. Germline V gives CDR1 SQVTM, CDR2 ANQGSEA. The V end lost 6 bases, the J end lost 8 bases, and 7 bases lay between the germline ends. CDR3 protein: CSVMEGYTF. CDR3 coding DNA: TGCAGCGTGATGGAGGGCTACACCTTC.

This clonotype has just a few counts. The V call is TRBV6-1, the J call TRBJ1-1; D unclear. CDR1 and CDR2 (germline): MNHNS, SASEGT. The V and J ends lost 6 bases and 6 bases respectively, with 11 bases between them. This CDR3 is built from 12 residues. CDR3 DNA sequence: TGTGCCAGCAGAATTTCGGGCGCTGAAGCTTTCTTT. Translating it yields CASRISGAEAFF.